Each of the 19 T cell receptor beta chains below was sequenced from the same sample in a study of tumor and adjacent non-tumor tissue in lung cancer listed by TCRdb under 2018. The library was built by means of multiplex PCR. These reads were obtained on an Illumina HiSeq 2500. Following protocols modified from ARM-PCR, the researchers constructed TCRbeta libraries through three rounds of nested PCR with primers (Table S4). TCRdb's own reprocessing of the public reads used fastp at Q25 and MiXCR and kept productive beta chains. One record per CDR3 amino acid sequence lists the most common genes and DNA. A total of around 210,000 distinct CDR3 sequences appear in this sample, 60% to 75% of them only once. Jointly, the top ten make up approximately 25% of the sample. RNA was isolated from bulk unsorted tissue, and RNA quality was assessed with a NanoDrop ND-1000 and an Agilent 2100. The sample taken for sequencing was lung tumor tissue. These receptors all stem from a man in his fifties or sixties with non-small cell lung cancer.

J is TRBJ2-5 and V is TRBV6-2 or TRBV6-3; D remains unclear. V was pared by 2 bases and J by 4 bases, with 11 bases between. This CDR3 is 14 amino acids long. Germline values: CDR1 MNHEY, CDR2 SVGEGT. The CDR3 coding sequence is TGTGCCAGCAGTTACAGTAGGACGGCAGAGACCCAGTACTTC. It yields the protein CASSYSRTAETQYF.

This chain connects TRBV6-2 or TRBV6-3 to TRBJ2-4, with 8 bases fitting TRBD2. The CDR3 runs to 17 residues. The V gene's germline CDR1 is MNHEY and CDR2 SVGEGT. This CDR3 is CVGSRSGGGLAKNIQYF. CDR3 DNA: TGTGTCGGCAGCCGCTCGGGAGGGGGACTAGCCAAAAACATTCAGTACTTC.

The chain links TRBV6-5 to TRBJ1-3, with 9 bases aligning to TRBD1. The J segment lost 4 bases and the V segment lost 5 bases, leaving 9 bases of the junction unmatched. Germline-derived CDR1 and CDR2 are MNHEY and SVGAGI. The CDR3 is made up of 16 amino acids. The CDR3 region is CASSPTGGATGNTIYF. The CDR3, as DNA: TGTGCCAGCAGTCCCACAGGGGGCGCAACCGGAAACACCATATATTTT.

The rearrangement uses TRBV11-2 and TRBJ2-3; TRBD2 aligns across 10 bases. The CDR3 is made up of 18 amino acids. The germline V gene encodes CDR1 SGHAT and CDR2 FQNNGV. V was clipped by 5 bases and J by 5 bases; unmatched bases: 16. The DNA for the CDR3 is TGTGCCAGCAGCGCCTCCTTACTAGCGGGGTGGCCTGGAGATACGCAGTATTTT. Amino acids: CASSASLLAGWPGDTQYF.

The rearrangement joins TRBV20-1 to TRBJ2-3; D unresolved. The V gene's germline CDR1 is DFQATT and CDR2 SNEGSKA (reference sequence). V lost 1 base and J 0 bases, leaving 14 bases between the germline ends. The CDR3 extends over 16 amino acids. The CDR3 bases are TGCAGTGCTAGAGGATGGGATGGTGGGAGCACAGATACGCAGTATTTT. Amino acids: CSARGWDGGSTDTQYF.

On this clonotype: The junction shows a germline mismatch at one end, possibly a read error. The CDR3 region is CASSLESGRGADTQFF. Here the CDR3 DNA reads TGTGCCAGTAGCTTAGAGTCGGGCAGGGGCGCAGATACGCAGTTTTTT. The rearrangement uses TRBV11-3 and TRBJ2-3, with D possibly TRBD1 on 6 matching bases. The CDR3 loop spans 16 amino acids. Germline V lookup: CDR1 SGHNT, CDR2 YENEEA.

Comments on this clonotype: Germline and junction disagree at one end, which may indicate a read error. The chain links TRBV11-3 to TRBJ2-1; no clear D. The germline V gene has CDR1 SGHNT and CDR2 YENEEA. The CDR3 covers 11 residues. CDR3 sequence: CARSLEREQFF. In nucleotides, the CDR3 is TGTGCCAGAAGCTTAGAGAGGGAGCAGTTCTTC.

On this clonotype: This may be a read error, as it is one base from a much larger clone. The rearrangement uses TRBV29-1 and TRBJ2-1; 10 bases map to TRBD2. CDR3 length: 13 residues. The V gene's germline CDR1 is SQVTM and CDR2 ANQGSEA. CDR3 bases: TGCAGCGTTGAGGTTAGCGGGGGGCATAGCAATGTCTTC. Translation: CSVEVSGGHSNVF.

As concerns this clonotype: A clone one base away is much larger, so this may be a read error. Without the conserved terminal phenylalanine or tryptophan, this CDR3 likely stems from a read error. V and J are TRBV7-9 and TRBJ2-7, with a possible D match to TRBD1 (6 bases). Germline V gene data show CDR1 as SEHNR and CDR2 as FQNEAQ (reference sequence). The CDR3 consists of 15 residues. Trimming pared 1 base from V and 6 bases from J, leaving 16 bases between. The CDR3 here is CASSLVWGLSLEQYL. As DNA, the CDR3 is TGTGCCAGCAGCTTAGTCTGGGGGCTATCCCTCGAGCAGTACTTA.

The rearrangement joins TRBV1 to TRBJ2-6; TRBD1 is the table's D call, not checked against the DNA. TRBV1 is tagged as a pseudogene. This CDR3 comprises 18 residues. The CDR3 coding sequence is TGCACCAGCAGCCAAGACGACAGGCGAAGAGACGGGGTCAACGTCCTGACTTTC. Amino acid sequence: CTSSQDDRRRDGVNVLTF.

This chain links TRBV11-3 with TRBJ2-3; the D gene is possibly TRBD1 (6 bases). Trimming pared 3 bases from V and 11 bases from J, leaving 21 bases between. Germline V lookup: CDR1 SGHNT, CDR2 YENEEA. CDR3 length: 15 amino acids. CDR3 region: CASSFRQGTTDMQYF. The CDR3 DNA reads as TGTGCCAGCAGCTTTCGGCAGGGGACCACAGACATGCAGTATTTT.

Only one count was recorded for this clonotype. The conserved phenylalanine or tryptophan normally closing the CDR3 is absent here, so this likely arose from a read error. The chain joins TRBV6-5 to TRBJ1-6, with 9 nucleotides matching TRBD1. Per the germline V gene, CDR1 is MNHEY and CDR2 is SVGAGI. The CDR3 spans 16 residues. This CDR3 is CPSKRDRDIYNSPLHL. The CDR3 DNA reads as TGTCCCAGCAAACGGGACAGGGACATCTATAATTCACCCCTCCACCTT.

Points on this clonotype: A clone one base away is much larger, so this may be a read error. J is TRBJ2-7 and V is TRBV20-1; 8 bases match TRBD2. Per the germline V gene, CDR1 is DFQATT and CDR2 is SNEGSKA (reference sequence). This CDR3 is 13 amino acids long. The CDR3 region has the DNA TGCAATGCTAGAAAACGGGAGGGATCCGAGCAGTACTTC. Protein: CNARKREGSEQYF.

Regarding this clonotype: One end of the junction fails to match germline, which may point to a read error. The chain has TRBV11-2 and TRBJ2-7; D is ambiguous. This CDR3 region has 13 residues. Germline V gene lookup returns CDR1 SGHAT and CDR2 FQNNGV. In DNA, the CDR3 is TGTACCAGCAGGTTAGACACGCTCTACGAGCAGTATTTC. This sequence encodes CTSRLDTLYEQYF. Full variable domain (missing parts from reference TRBV11-2 and TRBJ2-7): EAGVAQSPRYKIIEKRQSVAFWCNPISGHATLYWYQQILGQGPKLLIQFQNNGVVDDSQLPKDRFSAERLKGVDSTLKIQPAKLEDSAVYLCTSRLDTLYEQYFGPGTRLTVT.

On this clonotype itself: At one boundary the junction diverges from the germline segment, which might be a read error. This chain connects TRBV20-1 to TRBJ2-1, with 8 bases lining up with TRBD2. Germline V gene sequence: CDR1 DFQATT, CDR2 SNEGSKA (reference sequence). CDR3 length: 15 residues. The CDR3 DNA follows: TGCAGTGTTAGATCCCTAGCGGGCTCCTACAATGAGCACTTCTTC. It is translated as CSVRSLAGSYNEHFF.

As for this clonotype: The conserved final phenylalanine or tryptophan is absent from the CDR3, which likely points to a read error. The genes are TRBV20-1 and TRBJ1-2; D gene ambiguous. Between the trimmed V and J ends, which lost 5 bases and 3 bases, there was a span of 13 bases. Germline lookup yields CDR1 DFQATT and CDR2 SNEGSKA (reference sequence). The CDR3 loop spans 13 amino acids. The CDR3 sequence is CSAFIRGYYGYTS. The CDR3 coding sequence is TGCAGTGCTTTCATCCGGGGATACTATGGCTACACCTCC.

A note on this clonotype: A read error may be the cause here, since a much bigger clone is one base away. The chain employs TRBV12-3 or TRBV12-4 and TRBJ2-1; D gene unclear. This CDR3 contains 15 residues. The CDR3, as DNA: TGTGCCAGCAATTTAGTCGGGCTAAAGGGAAATGAGCAGTTCTTC. It encodes CASNLVGLKGNEQFF.

J is TRBJ2-7 and V is TRBV7-2; TRBD1 is a possible D gene (5 bases). This CDR3 has 13 residues. CDR1 is SGHTA, CDR2 FQGNSA, per germline. Trimming removed 5 bases at V and 3 bases at J, with 11 bases between. CDR3 in amino acids: CASSQQVSYEQYF. DNA of the CDR3: TGTGCCAGCAGCCAACAGGTTAGCTACGAGCAGTACTTC. Supplemented by reference TRBV7-2 and TRBJ2-7, the full variable domain reads GAGVSQSPSNKVTEKGKDVELRCDPISGHTALYWYRQSLGQGLEFLIYFQGNSAPDKSGLPSDRFSAERTGGSVSTLTIQRTQQEDSAVYLCASSQQVSYEQYFGPGTRLTVT.

Points on this clonotype: Sequence at one end of the junction differs from germline and may be a read error. The rearrangement uses TRBV6-2 or TRBV6-3 and TRBJ2-1; TRBD2 agrees at 7 bases. Per germline, CDR1 MNHEY and CDR2 SVGEGT. CDR3 length: 15 amino acids. The CDR3 region is CASCYSTGGGNEEFF. In DNA, the CDR3 is TGTGCCAGCTGTTACTCAACGGGAGGCGGGAATGAGGAGTTCTTC.